The 27 T cell receptor beta chains presented below share a single source sample, sequenced in a study of Graves' ophthalmopathy and Graves' hyperthyroidism. RNA transcripts were the source from which TCR beta CDR3 regions were amplified. After a first-round RT-PCR with HTBI primers, a second-round multiplex PCR was run. A single record per CDR3 protein comes from TCRdb applying MiXCR to the multiplex PCR reads. The sample lists 230,000 or so distinct CDR3 sequences, about 47% occurring once. Source material: peripheral blood. The receptors were sampled from an adult man with Graves' ophthalmopathy.

The sample holds a few counts of this clonotype. The rearrangement uses TRBV9 and TRBJ2-7, with D tentatively TRBD2 (5 bases). Germline assignment: CDR1 SGDLS and CDR2 YYNGEE. This CDR3 comprises 15 residues. Trimming removed 0 bases at V and 4 bases at J, with 14 bases between. The DNA for the CDR3 is TGTGCCAGCAGCGTAGGTGGTAGCGTTTCTTACGAGCAGTACTTC. Protein product: CASSVGGSVSYEQYF.

The rearrangement uses TRBV12-3 or TRBV12-4 and TRBJ2-5; D ambiguous. The DNA matches TRBJ2-7 better at its end, which makes the J call doubtful. This CDR3 is 11 amino acids long. CDR3 residues: CASGFNYEQYF. Written as DNA, the CDR3 is TGTGCTAGTGGTTTTAACTACGAGCAGTACTTC.

There are a few counts of this clonotype. The chain combines TRBV19 with TRBJ1-5; D not resolved. CDR3 size: 13 residues. Germline V lookup: CDR1 LNHDA, CDR2 SQIVND (reference sequence). V was shortened by 9 bases and J by 4 bases, with 13 bases between the two germline ends. The DNA of the CDR3 is TGTGCCAGCAGCCAAGATCTTAATCAGCCCCAGCATTTT. The encoded protein is CASSQDLNQPQHF.

This chain connects TRBV20-1 to TRBJ1-5, with 9 bases fitting TRBD1. V shed 1 base, J shed 4 bases, and the junction held 5 bases outside the gene matches. In germline, CDR1 is DFQATT, CDR2 SNEGSKA (reference sequence). The CDR3 is 15 residues long. The CDR3 sequence: CSARGDGTGNQPQHF. The CDR3 coding sequence is TGCAGTGCTAGAGGAGACGGGACAGGGAATCAGCCCCAGCATTTT.

The chain joins TRBV7-9 to TRBJ1-1; D is unclear. Germline lookup yields CDR1 SEHNR and CDR2 FQNEAQ (reference sequence). The ends were cut back, 5 bases at V and 7 bases at J, with 14 bases in the middle. The CDR3 has 13 amino acids. CDR3 protein: CASSPAMGDEAFF. CDR3 DNA sequence: TGTGCCAGCAGCCCCGCGATGGGTGATGAAGCTTTCTTT. The whole variable domain, filled in from reference TRBV7-9 and TRBJ1-1, reads DTGVSQNPRHKITKRGQNVTFRCDPISEHNRLYWYRQTLGQGPEFLTYFQNEAQLEKSRLLSDRFSAERPKGSFSTLEIQRTEQGDSAMYLCASSPAMGDEAFFGQGTRLTVV.

V usage is TRBV2 and J usage is TRBJ1-1; no clear D. The CDR3 is 14 residues long. V dropped 7 bases and J dropped 1 base, with 13 bases sitting between them. Germline loops: CDR1 SNHLY, CDR2 FYNNEI. The CDR3 DNA follows: TGTGCCAGCACTACCCCGGGTCAGAACACTGAAGCTTTCTTT. Protein product: CASTTPGQNTEAFF.

The chain joins TRBV14 to TRBJ2-7, with D maybe TRBD2 (7 bases). TRBJ2-1 matches the DNA end more closely, so the J call is doubtful. CDR1 and CDR2 (germline): SGHDN, FVKESK. The CDR3 is 16 amino acids. As DNA, the CDR3 is TGTGCCAGCAGCCACCTGGGGAGGGGGGGGGAAAATGAGCAGTTCTTC. Translation: CASSHLGRGGENEQFF.

Comment on this clonotype: A much larger clone sits a single nucleotide away, making a read error possible. The chain recombines TRBV10-3 with TRBJ2-7; 9 bases are shared with TRBD1. The CDR3 is 13 amino acids. After removal of 8 bases from V and 2 bases from J, the junction contained 4 bases not matched to a gene. Per the germline V gene, CDR1 is ENHRY and CDR2 is SYGVKD. The CDR3 region is CAILGDRAYEQYF. CDR3 DNA: TGTGCCATCCTCGGGGACAGGGCCTACGAGCAGTACTTC.

The sample holds one count of this clonotype. The V call is TRBV7-2, the J call TRBJ1-2; weak D call: TRBD1 (5 bases). This CDR3 is built from 16 residues. V was cut by 8 bases and J by 3 bases, with 22 bases left in between. CDR1 is SGHTA and CDR2 is FQGNSA in the germline V gene. The CDR3 bases are TGTGCCAGCCCCCAGGGCCCGCAGGGAGGTGACTATGGCTACACCTTC. Protein sequence: CASPQGPQGGDYGYTF. Using reference TRBV7-2 and TRBJ1-2 for the parts outside the CDR3, the full variable domain is GAGVSQSPSNKVTEKGKDVELRCDPISGHTALYWYRQSLGQGLEFLIYFQGNSAPDKSGLPSDRFSAERTGGSVSTLTIQRTQQEDSAVYLCASPQGPQGGDYGYTFGSGTRLTVV.

A few counts support this clonotype. The chain joins TRBV29-1 to TRBJ1-1; tentative D call: TRBD1 (5 bases). The V gene's germline CDR1 is SQVTM and CDR2 ANQGSEA. This CDR3 comprises 15 residues. Trimming shortened V by 0 bases and J by 2 bases, and 13 bases separated the two germline ends. CDR3 amino acids: CSVEDHTGINTEAFF. Here the CDR3 DNA reads TGCAGCGTTGAAGATCATACAGGTATAAACACTGAAGCTTTCTTT.

The genes are TRBV29-1 and TRBJ1-2, with TRBD1 matching over 7 bases. Trimming took 6 bases from V and 7 from J; bases not matched to a gene: 11. The CDR3 is 13 residues long. In germline, CDR1 is SQVTM, CDR2 ANQGSEA. This chain's CDR3 is CSVRGQEDGGYTF. CDR3 DNA: TGCAGCGTACGAGGACAGGAGGACGGTGGCTACACCTTC.

This clonotype was seen a handful of times. The rearrangement joins TRBV20-1 to TRBJ2-5; 8 nucleotides line up with TRBD2. This CDR3 has 13 residues. J gave up 2 bases and V 4 bases, and 3 bases lay outside the gene matches. CDR1 DFQATT and CDR2 SNEGSKA come from the germline V gene (reference sequence). The CDR3 bases are TGCAGTGCTATCCCGGGAGGGCAAGAGACCCAGTACTTC. It translates to CSAIPGGQETQYF.

This chain uses TRBV5-1 with TRBJ1-1, with D perhaps matching TRBD1 (5 bases). The CDR3 extends over 15 amino acids. CDR1 SGHRS and CDR2 YFSETQ come from the germline V gene. With 0 bases removed from V and 3 bases from J, the gap between germline ends came to 12 bases. CDR3 in amino acids: CASSLDQGIYTEAFF. The CDR3 DNA sequence: TGCGCCAGCAGCTTGGATCAGGGAATATACACTGAAGCTTTCTTT.

The rearrangement joins TRBV12-3 or TRBV12-4 to TRBJ2-6, with TRBD1 as a possible D gene (8 bases). The CDR3 consists of 14 residues. V was cut by 5 bases and J by 8 bases, with 13 bases left in between. This CDR3 reads CASSHRGGTNVLTF. The CDR3 coding sequence is TGTGCCAGCAGTCACAGGGGGGGGACCAACGTCCTGACTTTC.

The rearrangement uses TRBV7-2 and TRBJ1-1; D unresolved. The CDR3 totals 12 residues. CDR1 and CDR2 (germline): SGHTA, FQGNSA. V was cut by 5 bases and J by 10 bases, with 14 bases left in between. The CDR3 nucleotides are TGTGCCAGCAGCCTACCTACGGGGTTAGCTTTCTTT. It codes for CASSLPTGLAFF.

The chain carries TRBV14 and TRBJ1-3; perhaps TRBD1 as D (5 bases). Germline V CDR1 and CDR2: SGHDN, FVKESK. V was clipped by 6 bases and J by 8 bases, with 14 bases between them. The CDR3 has 13 residues. CDR3 loop: CASSKGAADTIYF. DNA for the CDR3: TGTGCCAGCAGTAAAGGGGCGGCGGACACCATATATTTT.

V gene TRBV4-3 combines with J gene TRBJ1-1; maybe TRBD1 (5 bases). Germline V gives CDR1 LGHNA, CDR2 YSLEER. The CDR3 runs 14 residues. V lost 0 bases to trimming and J lost 8 bases, with 13 bases between them. The CDR3 is CASSQDRGFGEAFF. The CDR3 coding sequence is TGCGCCAGCAGCCAAGATAGGGGATTCGGCGAAGCTTTCTTT.

A few counts support this clonotype. The chain links TRBV29-1 to TRBJ2-2, with a weak D call TRBD1 (6 bases). The germline V gene has CDR1 SQVTM and CDR2 ANQGSEA. The V end was cut by 4 bases, the J end by 7 bases, with 10 bases between. The CDR3 has 12 residues. CDR3: CSVAEGGGELFF. For the CDR3, the DNA is TGCAGCGTTGCCGAAGGGGGCGGGGAGCTGTTTTTT.

This chain uses TRBV2 with TRBJ2-2; tentatively, D is TRBD1 or TRBD2 (5 bases each). The germline V and J ends were trimmed by 6 bases and 2 bases, with 10 bases remaining between them. Germline V gene sequence: CDR1 SNHLY, CDR2 FYNNEI. This CDR3 is 14 amino acids long. CDR3 sequence: CASRLGVNTGELFF. In DNA form, the CDR3 reads TGTGCCAGCAGGTTGGGGGTTAACACCGGGGAGCTGTTTTTT.

This sequence joins TRBV7-6 and TRBJ2-7; either TRBD1 or TRBD2 may supply D (5 bases each). The germline CDR1 and CDR2 sequences are SGHVS and FNYEAQ. V shed 6 bases and J shed 5 bases, with 14 bases lying between them. This CDR3 spans 13 amino acids. The CDR3 loop reads CASSPVMGDEQYF. The CDR3 region has the DNA TGTGCCAGCAGTCCTGTCATGGGGGACGAGCAGTACTTC. Variable domain in full (rest from reference TRBV7-6 and TRBJ2-7): GAGVSQSPRYKVTKRGQDVALRCDPISGHVSLYWYRQALGQGPEFLTYFNYEAQQDKSGLPNDRFSAERPEGSISTLTIQRTEQRDSAMYRCASSPVMGDEQYFGPGTRLTVT.

The gene calls are TRBV7-8 and TRBJ2-2; 7 nucleotides agree with TRBD1. This CDR3 region has 15 residues. The V and J ends lost 11 bases and 5 bases, in that order; junction bases with no gene match: 14. Germline CDR1 and CDR2: SGHVS and FQNEAQ. The CDR3, as DNA: TGTGCCTCTTACCTACAGGGGACGGGGACCGGGGAGCTGTTTTTT. This encodes CASYLQGTGTGELFF.

This clonotype showed up just a few times. The CDR3 DNA follows: TGTGCCAGCAGTTCCTACAGGGTTGGAGAGACCCAGTACTTC. Protein: CASSSYRVGETQYF. The J gene is TRBJ2-5, the V gene TRBV28; the D gene is possibly TRBD1 (6 bases). CDR1 is MDHEN and CDR2 is SYDVKM in the germline V gene. This CDR3 spans 14 amino acids. V was trimmed by 4 bases and J by 4 bases, leaving 13 bases between them.

Of note for this clonotype: Given a much more abundant clone one base away, this may be a read error. This is likely a read error, given that the CDR3 carries no conserved phenylalanine or tryptophan at its end. The rearrangement uses TRBV2 and TRBJ1-6; 9 bases map to TRBD1. This CDR3 has 14 amino acids. Germline V gene data show CDR1 as SNHLY and CDR2 as FYNNEI. Germline trimming cut 7 bases from V and 9 bases from J; bases unmatched to any gene: 7. DNA for the CDR3: TGTGCCAGCAACCTAGACAGGGGGACTTCACCCCTCCACTCT. Its protein product is CASNLDRGTSPLHS.

Only a few counts were recorded for this clonotype. The chain joins TRBV4-1 to TRBJ2-7; no firm D call. Germline lookup yields CDR1 MGHRA and CDR2 YSYEKL. This CDR3 is 15 amino acids long. The V end lost 3 bases, the J end lost 0 bases, and 12 bases lay between the germline ends. DNA of the CDR3: TGCGCCAGCAGCCAGAGGACGGTTAGCTCCTACGAGCAGTACTTC. Residues: CASSQRTVSSYEQYF.

V and J are TRBV7-2 and TRBJ2-7; no reliable D call. Germline CDR1 is SGHTA and CDR2 is FQGNSA. The CDR3 spans 13 residues. V shed 1 base and J shed 0 bases, with 4 bases lying between them. The CDR3 sequence: CASSLVVSYEQYF. Here the CDR3 DNA reads TGTGCCAGCAGCTTAGTGGTCTCCTACGAGCAGTACTTC.

The table lists this clonotype with a few counts. The chain uses TRBV7-9 and TRBJ2-2; D is possibly TRBD2 (6 bases). Trimming pared 5 bases from V and 2 bases from J, leaving 9 bases between. In germline, CDR1 is SEHNR, CDR2 FQNEAQ (reference sequence). The CDR3 is 14 amino acids. Here the CDR3 reads CASSPSANTGELFF. In DNA, the CDR3 is TGTGCCAGCAGCCCTAGCGCAAACACCGGGGAGCTGTTTTTT.

This chain joins TRBV6-1 and TRBJ1-1; TRBD1 matches at 7 bases. The trim removed 6 bases at V and 4 bases at J, leaving 2 bases unmatched. Germline V gene data show CDR1 as MNHNS and CDR2 as SASEGT. CDR3 size: 12 residues. The CDR3 reads CASRHRGTEAFF. The CDR3 DNA reads as TGTGCCAGCAGGCACAGGGGCACTGAAGCTTTCTTT.